These T cell receptor beta chains were read from a single sample in a study of patients and donors after allogeneic stem cell transplantation. TCRdb used MiXCR to reprocess the RT-PCR reads, holding one entry per CDR3 protein. The sample has about 200,000 distinct CDR3 sequences; about 38% are singletons. Sequenced input: blood, either unsorted or a sorted T cell fraction (not recorded which). Receptor source: a human donor who was either an allogeneic HSCT recipient or a stem cell or donor lymphocyte infusion donor (not recorded which). It is not recorded whose cells these are; they may come from a transplant donor. CDR3s include the opening cysteine and the closing phenylalanine or tryptophan. The order of the fields is V gene, clone size, J gene, D gene, CDR3 DNA, CDR3 protein. A D gene is named only where the DNA matches it firmly. Clone size is given for some rows only: seen once, a few or many times, or a class if the clone is expanded.

>TRBV29-1|.|TRBJ2-5|.
TGCAGCGTTGTGGGCAGGGAAGTAGAGACCCAGTACTTC
CSVVGREVETQYF
>TRBV10-3|few|TRBJ1-4|.
TGTGCCATCAGTGAATTGGAGGGATCTAATGAAAAACTGTTTTTT
CAISELEGSNEKLFF
>TRBV28|few|TRBJ1-5|.
TGTGCCAGCAGGAGAAGACAGGCCGTGGAGAATAGCAATCAGCCCCAGCATTTT
CASRRRQAVENSNQPQHF
>TRBV6-5|few|TRBJ2-3|TRBD2
TGTGCCAGCAGTTACTTGGCTAGCGGCAGCACAGATACGCAGTATTTT
CASSYLASGSTDTQYF
>TRBV15|once|TRBJ2-7|.
TGTGCCACCAGCGTACACGGAGGGTCCCCCTACGAGCAGTACTTC
CATSVHGGSPYEQYF
>TRBV27|.|TRBJ2-5|.
TGTGCCAGCAGTTTAATCGGAAACCAAGAGACCCAGTACTTC
CASSLIGNQETQYF
>TRBV9|few|TRBJ2-1|.
TGTGCCAGCAGCGTAGGGGGGGCAGCCTACAATGAGCAGTTCTTC
CASSVGGAAYNEQFF
>TRBV15|.|TRBJ1-2|.
TGTGCCACCTCCCACGTGGGGAACTATGGCTACACCTTC
CATSHVGNYGYTF
>TRBV12-3/TRBV12-4|.|TRBJ2-1|.
TGTGCCAGCAGTATAAGAGGGCTCGGTGAGCAGTTCTTC
CASSIRGLGEQFF
>TRBV12-3/TRBV12-4|.|TRBJ2-5|.
TGTGCCAGCAGTTTAGGGGGAGACCAAGAGACCCAGTACTTC
CASSLGGDQETQYF
>TRBV28|.|TRBJ1-3|.
TGTGCCAGCAGGCCTGACCCGGTAGGACGAAACACCATATATTTT
CASRPDPVGRNTIYF
>TRBV4-2|.|TRBJ2-1|TRBD1
TGTGCCAGCAGCCAACGATTTGGGACAGAGTGGGAGTTCTTC
CASSQRFGTEWEFF
>TRBV10-3|.|TRBJ2-5|.
TGTGCCATCGGGACGGGTGTGACCCAGTACTTC
CAIGTGVTQYF
>TRBV12-3/TRBV12-4|many|TRBJ1-2|.
TGTGCCAGCAGTCAGGGACGGATTAACTATGGCTACACCTTC
CASSQGRINYGYTF
>TRBV5-1|many|TRBJ1-1|TRBD1
TGCGCCAGCAGCAACATACAGGGGATGAGGGCTGAAGCTTTCTTT
CASSNIQGMRAEAFF
>TRBV27|.|TRBJ1-1|TRBD1
TGTGCCAGCAGTAGCGGACAGGGTCGGTTCACTGAAGCTTTCTTT
CASSSGQGRFTEAFF
>TRBV20-1|few|TRBJ2-3|.
TGCAGTGCCGGAGCTGGGGATACGCAGTATTTT
CSAGAGDTQYF
>TRBV28|.|TRBJ2-7|.
TGTGCCACCGAGGCAGTGGGCGAGCAGTACTTC
CATEAVGEQYF
>TRBV5-5|.|TRBJ1-1|.
TGTGCCAGTTATCAGGGAAGCACATCTTTCTTT
CASYQGSTSFF
>TRBV5-1|once|TRBJ2-2|.
TGCGCCAGCAGCCTTTCCCAGGGAAGGGCCGGGGAGCTGTTTTTT
CASSLSQGRAGELFF
>TRBV7-9|.|TRBJ2-7|.
TGTGCCAGCAGCATGGGGCCCGCGGCTGCCTACGAGCAGTACTTC
CASSMGPAAAYEQYF
>TRBV20-1|.|TRBJ2-1|.
TGCACCCTAAAGGAGGGACTTCCCCCATGGGATGAGCAGTTCTTC
CTLKEGLPPWDEQFF
>TRBV4-3|.|TRBJ2-6|.
TGCGCCAGCAGCCAAGATTTACAGCCCCTCTCTGGGGCCAACGTCCTGACTTTC
CASSQDLQPLSGANVLTF
>TRBV7-9|.|TRBJ2-5|TRBD2
TGTGCCAGCAGCTCGGGACTAGCGGGGACTCAAGAGACCCAGTACTTC
CASSSGLAGTQETQYF
>TRBV6-6|many|TRBJ1-6|.
TGTGCCAGCAGCCCCCAGGGGCAGGGCAATAATTCACCCCTCCACTTT
CASSPQGQGNNSPLHF
>TRBV27|.|TRBJ1-5|.
TGTGCCAGCAGCCCCCTTAAAACGGATGGCAATCAGCCCCAGCATTTT
CASSPLKTDGNQPQHF
>TRBV27|few|TRBJ2-7|.
TGTGCCAGCAGTCCCAACGGGGGGCTTAACTACGAGCAGTACTTC
CASSPNGGLNYEQYF
>TRBV20-1|few|TRBJ1-2|.
TGCAGTGCTAGGGGGAGGCGCACTAACTATGGCTACACCTTC
CSARGRRTNYGYTF
>TRBV4-2|.|TRBJ2-1|TRBD2
TGTGCCAGCAGCCAAGAGATGACTAGCGGGGACTTTTGGACCTACAATGAGCAGTTCTTC
CASSQEMTSGDFWTYNEQFF
>TRBV15|.|TRBJ2-7|.
TGTGCCACCAGCAGAGATATGGGGGGCGAGCAGTACTTC
CATSRDMGGEQYF
>TRBV28|few|TRBJ2-7|.
TGTGCCAGCAGTTCTTGGACACGCTACGAGCAGTACTTC
CASSSWTRYEQYF
>TRBV19|.|TRBJ1-1|TRBD1
TGTGCCAGTAGTATTACCCGGACAGGGGGGAACACTGAAGCTTTCTTT
CASSITRTGGNTEAFF
>TRBV3-1|.|TRBJ2-1|.
TGTGCCAGCAGCCACTCGAGGGAGTGGGACAATGAGCAGTTCTTC
CASSHSREWDNEQFF
>TRBV10-2|.|TRBJ1-2|.
TGCGCCAGCAGTGAGAAGGGGGTAGGTGGCTACACCTTC
CASSEKGVGGYTF
>TRBV4-3|.|TRBJ1-3|.
TGCGCCAGCAGCCAAGATTGGCAGGGAGGAAACACCATATATTTT
CASSQDWQGGNTIYF
>TRBV20-1|.|TRBJ2-3|.
TGCAGTGCTAATAAGGTTGACAAGGGAGATACGCAGTATTTT
CSANKVDKGDTQYF
>TRBV3-1|.|TRBJ2-1|.
TGTGCCAGCAGCCAAGAGTGGGGTGGCAATGAGCAGTTCTTC
CASSQEWGGNEQFF
>TRBV7-8|once|TRBJ1-6|.
TGTGCCAGCAGCTTAAGACCGGGTCCCAATTCACCCCTCCACTTT
CASSLRPGPNSPLHF
>TRBV20-1|.|TRBJ1-5|.
TGCAGTGCTATAGGGACGGTCAATCAGCCCCAGCATTTT
CSAIGTVNQPQHF
>TRBV10-2|.|TRBJ1-6|.
TGCGCCAGCACTCATAGGGTACCCTATAATTCACCCCTCCACTTT
CASTHRVPYNSPLHF
>TRBV11-2|.|TRBJ2-2|.
TGTGCCAGCAACCCTCCCGGGTTAAACACCGGGGAGCTGTTTTTT
CASNPPGLNTGELFF
>TRBV10-3|.|TRBJ2-5|.
TGTGCCATCAGTGAGTGGGGAGAGACCCAGTACTTC
CAISEWGETQYF
>TRBV5-1|.|TRBJ1-4|TRBD1
TGCGCCAGCGGGGGTGGACAGGGCTCAACTAATGAAAAACTGTTTTTT
CASGGGQGSTNEKLFF
>TRBV18|.|TRBJ1-1|.
TGTGCCAGCCCCCTGGGGGACACTGAAGCTTTCTTT
CASPLGDTEAFF
>TRBV19|.|TRBJ1-5|TRBD1
TGTGCCAGTAGCCGAAAACGACAGGGGTTAAATCAGCCCCAGCATTTT
CASSRKRQGLNQPQHF
>TRBV25-1|.|TRBJ1-6|.
TGTGCCAGCAGTGGGCGCAACCCGAAGCCAAATTCACCCCTCCACTTT
CASSGRNPKPNSPLHF
>TRBV28|.|TRBJ2-7|TRBD1
TGTGCCAGCCAATCAAACTTCGGGACAGGGGGCTACGAGCAGTACTTC
CASQSNFGTGGYEQYF
>TRBV5-1|.|TRBJ2-7|.
TGCGCCAGCAGCCGGTCGGGACCGGAGCAGTACTTC
CASSRSGPEQYF